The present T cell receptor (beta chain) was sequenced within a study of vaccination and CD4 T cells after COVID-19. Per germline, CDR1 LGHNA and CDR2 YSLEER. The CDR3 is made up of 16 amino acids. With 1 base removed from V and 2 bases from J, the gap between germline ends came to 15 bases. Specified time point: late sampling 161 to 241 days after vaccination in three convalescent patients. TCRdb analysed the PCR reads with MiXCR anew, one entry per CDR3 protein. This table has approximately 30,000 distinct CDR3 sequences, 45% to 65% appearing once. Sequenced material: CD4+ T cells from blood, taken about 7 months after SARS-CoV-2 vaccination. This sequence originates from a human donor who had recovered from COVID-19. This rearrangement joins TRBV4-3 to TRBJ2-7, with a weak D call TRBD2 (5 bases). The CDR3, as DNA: TGCGCCAGCAGCCAAGGCCAAACGGGATCGCCCTACGAGCAGTACTTC. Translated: CASSQGQTGSPYEQYF.